The 3 T cell receptor beta chains below all came from one sample that was sequenced in a study of blood T cell repertoires in COVID-19. The repertoire was sequenced with immunoSEQ multiplex PCR; TCRdb's copy has only in-frame clones and lacks some. Found here are about 240,000 clones, 87% of them singletons; the top ten hold roughly 2.6%. Material for sequencing was PBMCs or T cells enriched from blood (not recorded which). The receptors shown here come from a woman in her 30s with acute COVID-19.

The V call is TRBV12-5, the J call TRBJ1-6; TRBD1 agrees at 8 bases. This CDR3 contains 18 residues. Germline V gene lookup returns CDR1 LGHNT and CDR2 FRNRAP. V gave up 5 bases and J gave up 8 bases; unmatched junction bases: 17. The CDR3: CASGHGQGDHPRDSPLHF. The CDR3 DNA follows: TGTGCTAGTGGTCACGGACAGGGCGATCATCCGCGGGATTCACCCCTCCACTTT.

The rearrangement links TRBV4-3 to TRBJ1-1, with D hard to call. The germline V gene encodes CDR1 LGHNA and CDR2 YSLEER. The CDR3 runs to 15 residues. V lost 0 bases and J lost 3, with 11 bases in between. DNA for the CDR3: TGCGCCAGCAGCCAAGATTCAGGAGCGGACACTGAAGCTTTCTTT. Residues: CASSQDSGADTEAFF.

This rearrangement joins TRBV7-9 to TRBJ1-2, with D hard to call. The germline V gene encodes CDR1 SEHNR and CDR2 FQNEAQ (reference sequence). The germline V and J ends were trimmed by 5 bases and 2 bases, with 9 bases remaining between them. This CDR3 region has 13 residues. The CDR3 DNA follows: TGTGCCAGCAGCCCCGAGGAAAACTATGGCTACACCTTC. It codes for CASSPEENYGYTF.